Presented here are 32 T cell receptor beta chains from one specimen sequenced in a study of somatic mutations in cytotoxic T cells in rheumatoid arthritis. Some clones are missing from TCRdb's copy, which holds only in-frame ones; the method was immunoSEQ multiplex PCR. This repertoire shows 15,000 or so clones, 79% found once; its top ten account for roughly 22%. The sequencing sample was made of CD8+ T cells sorted from blood. These receptors all come from an adult with rheumatoid arthritis.

This chain uses TRBV4-1 with TRBJ2-7, with D perhaps being TRBD1 or TRBD2 (5 bases each). Trimming removed 0 bases at V and 3 bases at J, with 15 bases between. The CDR3 is made up of 16 amino acids. Germline values: CDR1 MGHRA, CDR2 YSYEKL. The CDR3, as DNA: TGCGCCAGCAGCCAAGATTTGGGGACCGCCATCTACGAGCAGTACTTC. Its translation: CASSQDLGTAIYEQYF.

This clone was seen more than once but under ten times. The J gene is TRBJ2-7, the V gene TRBV5-4; TRBD2 matches at 7 bases. The V gene's germline CDR1 is SGHNT and CDR2 YYREEE (reference sequence). CDR3 length: 11 amino acids. With 7 bases clipped from V and 5 bases from J, the junction kept 3 bases outside the gene matches. The CDR3 here is CASWEGNEQYF. As DNA, the CDR3 is TGTGCCAGCTGGGAGGGAAACGAGCAGTACTTC.

The V and J genes are TRBV7-9 and TRBJ2-1; 10 nucleotides align to TRBD2. Per the germline V gene, CDR1 is SEHNR and CDR2 is FQNEAQ (reference sequence). V trimming: 5 bases; J trimming: 4 bases; junction bases outside the gene matches: 8. CDR3 length: 16 amino acids. The CDR3 loop reads CASSRDRLAGYNEQFF. CDR3 coding DNA: TGTGCCAGCAGCCGGGACCGACTAGCGGGTTACAATGAGCAGTTCTTC.

The genes are TRBV7-2 and TRBJ1-1, with D maybe TRBD1 (5 bases). Germline CDR1 SGHTA, CDR2 FQGNSA. The CDR3 sequence is 14 residues long. Trimming took off 6 bases at V and 1 base at J, with 12 bases between the two ends. The CDR3 loop reads CASRLDSSNTEAFF. The DNA for the CDR3 is TGTGCCAGCAGGCTAGACAGCTCGAACACTGAAGCTTTCTTT.

This chain uses TRBV7-3 with TRBJ2-7, with 10 bases that match TRBD1. CDR1 and CDR2 from the germline V gene are SGHTA and FQGTGA. This CDR3 has 13 residues. Germline trimming cut 6 bases from V and 2 bases from J; bases unmatched to any gene: 1. The CDR3 loop reads CASRGQGTYEQYF. The CDR3, as DNA: TGTGCCAGCAGGGGACAGGGGACCTACGAGCAGTACTTC. Combining the CDR3 with reference TRBV7-3 and TRBJ2-7 gives the whole variable domain GAGVSQTPSNKVTEKGKYVELRCDPISGHTALYWYRQSLGQGPEFLIYFQGTGAADDSGLPNDRFFAVRPEGSVSTLKIQRTERGDSAVYLCASRGQGTYEQYFGPGTRLTVT.

J is TRBJ1-1 and V is TRBV9, with no clear D. The length of the CDR3 is 15 residues. Per germline, CDR1 SGDLS and CDR2 YYNGEE. Trimming left V 0 bases short and J 3 bases short, with 12 bases between. The CDR3 reads CASSVGRFMDTEAFF. CDR3 bases: TGTGCCAGCAGCGTAGGAAGGTTTATGGACACTGAAGCTTTCTTT.

A single count supports this clone. This chain links TRBV7-9 with TRBJ2-4; 9 nucleotides match TRBD2. The CDR3 contains 18 residues. J was trimmed by 9 bases and V by 0 bases; bases with no gene match: 15. Germline CDR1 reads SEHNR; CDR2 reads FQNEAQ (reference sequence). The CDR3 reads CASSLARPAGGGLGIQYF. In DNA, the CDR3 is TGTGCCAGCAGCTTAGCGAGGCCAGCGGGAGGAGGGTTGGGCATTCAGTACTTC. Based on the CDR3 plus reference TRBV7-9 and TRBJ2-4, the full variable domain is DTGVSQNPRHKITKRGQNVTFRCDPISEHNRLYWYRQTLGQGPEFLTYFQNEAQLEKSRLLSDRFSAERPKGSFSTLEIQRTEQGDSAMYLCASSLARPAGGGLGIQYFGAGTRLSVL.

The chain carries TRBV7-9 and TRBJ2-3, with 8 bases matching TRBD2. This CDR3 contains 15 residues. The V and J ends lost 10 bases and 3 bases, in that order; junction bases with no gene match: 12. Germline CDR1 reads SEHNR; CDR2 reads FQNEAQ (reference sequence). CDR3 coding DNA: TGTGCCAACCTCCCGTTGGCTAGCGGGACAGATACGCAGTATTTT. Protein sequence: CANLPLASGTDTQYF.

V is TRBV11-1 and J is TRBJ1-1; tentative D call: TRBD1 (6 bases). This CDR3 is 14 amino acids long. Germline lookup yields CDR1 SGHAT and CDR2 FQDESV (reference sequence). V lost 4 bases to trimming and J lost 5 bases, with 14 bases between them. As DNA, the CDR3 is TGTGCCAGCAGCTACCCGGGGGCGGGAACTGAAGCTTTCTTT. Residues: CASSYPGAGTEAFF.

This rearrangement joins TRBV5-1 to TRBJ2-2, with a tentative D call TRBD2 (6 bases). Germline V gives CDR1 SGHRS, CDR2 YFSETQ. The V gene lost 2 bases and the J gene lost 5 bases, with 16 bases spanning the gap. This CDR3 has 16 residues. The CDR3 region is CASSLWKRAETGELFF. The DNA of the CDR3 is TGCGCCAGCAGCTTATGGAAGCGGGCGGAGACCGGGGAGCTGTTTTTT.

V gene TRBV21-1 combines with J gene TRBJ1-3; the table calls TRBD1, which could not be checked here. TRBV21-1 is a known pseudogene. The CDR3 is made up of 14 amino acids. Here the CDR3 reads CASSPRRAGNTIYF. The CDR3 bases are TGTGCCAGCAGCCCCCGCAGGGCCGGAAACACCATATATTTT.

V usage is TRBV28 and J usage is TRBJ2-1; 14 bases line up with TRBD2. The V gene end was trimmed by 6 bases and the J gene end by 7 bases; junction bases not matched to a gene: 20. Germline CDR1 is MDHEN and CDR2 is SYDVKM. The CDR3 is 20 residues long. The CDR3 loop reads CASRGYQGLAGVLRRNEQFF. The CDR3 coding sequence is TGTGCCAGCAGAGGTTACCAGGGACTAGCGGGAGTGCTCCGGAGGAATGAGCAGTTCTTC.

The chain employs TRBV4-2 and TRBJ1-1; unclear D gene. V was pared by 0 bases and J by 3 bases, with 11 bases between. CDR3 length: 15 amino acids. Germline V lookup: CDR1 LGHNA, CDR2 YNFKEQ. CDR3 in DNA: TGTGCCAGCAGCCAAGATCTTGCGGAGGACACTGAAGCTTTCTTT. Protein: CASSQDLAEDTEAFF.

The CDR3 loop reads CASSPGTGAYEQYF. CDR3 sequence (DNA): TGTGCCAGTAGTCCTGGGACGGGTGCCTACGAGCAGTACTTC. The chain couples TRBV19 to TRBJ2-7; the D call may be TRBD1 or TRBD2 (5 bases each). Looked up from germline, CDR1 is LNHDA and CDR2 is SQIVND (reference sequence). The CDR3 length is 14 residues. With 5 bases removed from V and 2 bases from J, the gap between germline ends came to 13 bases.

This clone was observed a handful of times. The V gene is TRBV9, the J gene TRBJ2-5; 11 bases agree with TRBD1. Germline V gives CDR1 SGDLS, CDR2 YYNGEE. The CDR3 is 16 residues long. The V and J ends lost 3 bases and 2 bases, in that order; junction bases with no gene match: 6. The CDR3 spells CASSEGTGGPQETQYF. The CDR3 DNA reads as TGTGCCAGCAGCGAGGGGACAGGGGGGCCACAAGAGACCCAGTACTTC.

The CDR3 sequence: CASSSVLSGELFF. CDR3 coding DNA: TGTGCCAGTTCTAGCGTGTTATCCGGGGAGCTGTTTTTT. V is TRBV7-9 and J is TRBJ2-2, with a tentative D call TRBD2 (6 bases). The CDR3 totals 13 residues. V dropped 9 bases and J dropped 6 bases, with 14 bases sitting between them. Germline CDR1 and CDR2: SEHNR and FQNEAQ (reference sequence).

As regards this clone: The limits of the CDR3 on the DNA are not certain, so only TCRdb's listed CDR3 is given. V and J are TRBV27 and TRBJ2-7. The CDR3 length equals 16 residues, ends included. Germline CDR1 MNHEY, CDR2 SMNVEV (reference sequence). The CDR3 is CASSTLGMALLGEQYF.

V and J are TRBV7-6 and TRBJ2-3, with 7 bases that match TRBD1. V dropped 5 bases and J dropped 2; count of bases not matched to a gene: 7. The CDR3 has 15 amino acids. Germline CDR1 is SGHVS and CDR2 is FNYEAQ. The CDR3 coding sequence is TGTGCCAGCAGCGACCCGGGACAGAACACAGATACGCAGTATTTT. This codes for CASSDPGQNTDTQYF. The full variable domain, completed using reference TRBV7-6 and TRBJ2-3, is GAGVSQSPRYKVTKRGQDVALRCDPISGHVSLYWYRQALGQGPEFLTYFNYEAQQDKSGLPNDRFSAERPEGSISTLTIQRTEQRDSAMYRCASSDPGQNTDTQYFGPGTRLTVL.

This clone is medium-sized (0.01 to 0.1%) in the sample. The chain combines TRBV7-3 with TRBJ2-7; perhaps D is TRBD1 or TRBD2 (5 bases each). V was trimmed by 3 bases and J by 4 bases, leaving 10 bases between them. The CDR3 is made up of 13 amino acids. CDR1 SGHTA and CDR2 FQGTGA come from the germline V gene. The CDR3 here is CASSFQWGYEQYF. In DNA, the CDR3 is TGTGCCAGCAGCTTCCAATGGGGGTACGAGCAGTACTTC. The full variable domain, in which reference TRBV7-3 and TRBJ2-7 provide the parts outside the CDR3, is GAGVSQTPSNKVTEKGKYVELRCDPISGHTALYWYRQSLGQGPEFLIYFQGTGAADDSGLPNDRFFAVRPEGSVSTLKIQRTERGDSAVYLCASSFQWGYEQYFGPGTRLTVT.

This sequence joins TRBV5-6 and TRBJ2-5; 7 bases agree with TRBD2. The J segment lost 3 bases and the V segment lost 4 bases, leaving 0 bases of the junction unmatched. Germline V gene data show CDR1 as SGHDT and CDR2 as YYEEEE. The CDR3 sequence is 12 residues long. The CDR3 reads CASSREEETQYF. The CDR3 DNA follows: TGTGCCAGCAGCCGGGAGGAAGAGACCCAGTACTTC.

The rearrangement uses TRBV9 and TRBJ2-6, with D uncertain. Trimming took 4 bases from V and 1 from J, leaving 12 bases between them. CDR3 length equals 16 residues. Germline values: CDR1 SGDLS, CDR2 YYNGEE. This chain's CDR3 is CASSHPGFSGANVLTF. The CDR3 DNA reads as TGTGCCAGCAGCCACCCCGGGTTTTCTGGGGCCAACGTCCTGACTTTC.

This clone has just a few counts. The V call is TRBV11-2, the J call TRBJ2-7; D is ambiguous. The V end was cut by 0 bases, the J end by 5 bases, with 20 bases between. The germline gives CDR1 SGHAT, CDR2 FQNNGV. The CDR3 consists of 17 residues. CDR3 sequence (DNA): TGTGCCAGCAGCTTAGAGATGATTCAAACCTCTCTAGACGAGCAGTACTTC. Its protein is CASSLEMIQTSLDEQYF.

The rearrangement joins TRBV7-9 to TRBJ2-7; 9 nucleotides agree with TRBD2. The CDR3 is 14 amino acids. Germline V gene lookup returns CDR1 SEHNR and CDR2 FQNEAQ (reference sequence). The V and J ends lost 1 base and 12 bases, in that order; junction bases with no gene match: 10. The CDR3 is CASSLGLAEEARYF. The DNA of the CDR3 is TGTGCCAGCAGCTTAGGACTAGCGGAAGAAGCGCGGTACTTC.

The V call is TRBV28, the J call TRBJ1-1; no clear D. Trimming pared 3 bases from V and 4 bases from J, leaving 12 bases between. This CDR3 comprises 14 residues. Germline V gene sequence: CDR1 MDHEN, CDR2 SYDVKM. The CDR3 spells CASSLMGIGTEAFF. The DNA of the CDR3 is TGTGCCAGCAGTTTGATGGGCATCGGCACTGAAGCTTTCTTT.

The chain is built from TRBV19 and TRBJ1-1; D unresolved. Trimming pared 8 bases from V and 0 bases from J, leaving 7 bases between. The CDR3 spans 12 residues. In germline, CDR1 is LNHDA, CDR2 SQIVND (reference sequence). The CDR3 region is CASSALNTEAFF. The CDR3 DNA follows: TGTGCCAGTTCGGCCTTGAACACTGAAGCTTTCTTT.

This clone appeared a few times. The CDR3 region is CASSLTAAYEQYF. DNA for the CDR3: TGTGCCAGCAGCTTAACAGCGGCCTACGAGCAGTACTTC. This chain uses TRBV7-9 with TRBJ2-7; maybe TRBD2 (5 bases). This CDR3 region has 13 residues. Deletions cut 2 bases from V and 2 bases from J, with 7 bases between. The germline gives CDR1 SEHNR, CDR2 FQNEAQ (reference sequence).

V and J are TRBV9 and TRBJ2-3; D may match TRBD1 or TRBD2 (5 bases each). In germline, CDR1 is SGDLS, CDR2 YYNGEE. Trimming took off 0 bases at V and 0 bases at J, with 8 bases between the two ends. This CDR3 is built from 15 residues. CDR3 sequence reads: CASSVDWGSTDTQYF. The DNA for the CDR3 is TGTGCCAGCAGCGTAGATTGGGGGAGCACAGATACGCAGTATTTT. Full variable domain (outside the CDR3, taken from reference TRBV9 and TRBJ2-3): DSGVTQTPKHLITATGQRVTLRCSPRSGDLSVYWYQQSLDQGLQFLIQYYNGEERAKGNILERFSAQQFPDLHSELNLSSLELGDSALYFCASSVDWGSTDTQYFGPGTRLTVL.

The chain links TRBV27 to TRBJ2-7; D may match TRBD1 or TRBD2 (5 bases each). The CDR3 sequence is 14 residues long. The V and J ends lost 7 bases and 7 bases respectively, with 20 bases between them. Looked up from germline, CDR1 is MNHEY and CDR2 is SMNVEV (reference sequence). In nucleotides, the CDR3 is TGTGCCAGCAAACACGGGACGGTTCTACGGGAGCAGTACTTC. The encoded protein is CASKHGTVLREQYF.

The V gene is TRBV27, the J gene TRBJ1-1, with unresolved D. The CDR3 covers 14 residues. The V end lost 1 base, the J end lost 2 bases, and 8 bases lay between the germline ends. CDR1 is MNHEY and CDR2 is SMNVEV in the germline V gene (reference sequence). The CDR3 sequence is CASSLYGVNTEAFF. The CDR3 region has the DNA TGTGCCAGCAGTTTATATGGGGTTAACACTGAAGCTTTCTTT.

V is TRBV19 and J is TRBJ1-5, with 8 positions matching TRBD1. This CDR3 has 15 residues. The germline CDR1 and CDR2 sequences are LNHDA and SQIVND (reference sequence). V gave up 10 bases and J gave up 5 bases; unmatched junction bases: 13. CDR3 DNA sequence: TGTGCCACTAGCCGGGACAGGAGGATTTATCAGCCCCAGCATTTT. Encoded protein: CATSRDRRIYQPQHF.

Here the CDR3 reads CASSLWQGLNTEAFF. CDR3 nucleotide sequence: TGTGCCAGCAGTTTATGGCAGGGCTTGAACACTGAAGCTTTCTTT. The chain recombines TRBV27 with TRBJ1-1, with D possibly being TRBD1 (5 bases). CDR3 size: 15 residues. Germline loops: CDR1 MNHEY, CDR2 SMNVEV (reference sequence). The V end lost 1 base, the J end lost 0 bases, and 9 bases lay between the germline ends.

The chain employs TRBV6-5 and TRBJ1-2; no firm D call. Trimming shortened V by 10 bases and J by 3 bases, and 15 bases separated the two germline ends. CDR1 and CDR2 (germline): MNHEY, SVGAGI. CDR3 length: 13 residues. DNA of the CDR3: TGTGCCACCCATGCCGAGATTGACTATGGCTACACCTTC. Its translation is CATHAEIDYGYTF.